This T cell receptor (beta chain) was identified during a study of CD8+ T cells in alopecia areata (dated by TCRdb to 2017 to 2018). Turning to the overall study: The treated patients, all with moderate-to-severe alopecia areata, were enrolled in an open-label pilot trial of oral tofacitinib given at 5 to 10 mg twice daily. Tofacitinib was administered for 6 to 18 months, and 6 months of follow-up off drug were then conducted to assess delayed response and recurrence. For the treated patients, the SALT score, which quantifies what percentage of scalp surface area is affected, served as the measure of disease severity. To study T cell clonal expansion in alopecia areata, the researchers applied high-throughput TCRbeta sequencing to both the C3H/HeJ mouse model and human patients. Scalp tissue and sorted CD4+ and CD8+ peripheral blood T cells from patchy and totalis/universalis alopecia areata patients and from healthy controls were covered by human TCRbeta sequencing. Patients on tofacitinib were biopsied at baseline and after 4 and 24 weeks of treatment, and several of the patients also had a later scalp biopsy. Scalp clonality was compared among normal scalp (n=4), patchy alopecia areata scalp (n=8), and alopecia totalis/universalis scalp (n=8). RNA came from the PAXgene miRNA kit for fixed scalp, the miRNeasy kit for PBMCs, and the RNeasy kit for mouse skin. TCRbeta CDR3 regions were amplified by immunoSEQ multiplex PCR using 35 Vbeta forward and 13 Jbeta reverse primers.

Interpreted using the paper, the treatment or condition label stands for: oral pan-JAK inhibitor, 5-10 mg twice daily. Lesional scalp punch biopsies and peripheral blood were obtained from alopecia areata patients. PBMCs were separated by density centrifugation and stained for CD3, CD4 and CD8, after which CD4+ and CD8+ T cells were sorted on a FACSAria. Study-wide findings and limitations: Many expanded lesional clones were found to persist in scalp and blood during tofacitinib treatment, and relapse after treatment cessation may be partly explained by this persistence. Because the treated cohort was small and included a single nonresponder, larger studies are needed to assess links between baseline CD8+ expansion and response. Scalp clonality and the number of expanded CD8+ clones among the top 100 scalp clones were significantly decreased by tofacitinib. Unlike mouse skin, which is dominated by gammadelta T cells, normal human skin has resident alphabeta T cells that are also sequenced, and this complicates analysis of the scalp TCR repertoire. Compared with mice, TCR sequences shared between patients were less clear, possibly partly because of HLA diversity across the patient population. Compared with normal scalp, lesional scalp had higher clonality and more expanded CD8+ clones, particularly in alopecia totalis/universalis, a pattern that suggests antigenic drive.

CDR1 SQVTM and CDR2 ANQGSEA were looked up in the germline V gene. Cut back by 2 bases and 1 base, the V and J ends lie 5 bases apart. The CDR3 numbers 12 residues from cysteine through phenylalanine. CDR3 DNA only is kept here, 36 bases in frame from base 1. About this clone: Its antigen has not been determined. Qualities for individual bases were not recorded, and no much larger clone is one base off.

The library relied on the immunoSEQ multiplex PCR assay. To provide template for TCR sequencing, every sample had RNA extracted and reverse transcribed into cDNA. SuperScript III was used to make first-strand cDNA, primed with a 2:1 mix of oligo-dT and random hexamers. A synthetic immune receptor repertoire was used to measure amplification bias, and any remaining bias was corrected computationally. The source study handled its data this way. Raw reads were preprocessed to remove errors, and CDR3 was defined by IMGT conventions from the conserved cysteine to phenylalanine. Clonality was computed as 1 minus the Shannon entropy, with the entropy normalized by log2 of the number of productive unique TCRs. Whether scalp clones were CD4 or CD8 was inferred by matching scalp TCRbeta sequences against CD4 and CD8 repertoires sorted from blood. TCRdb mirrors the immuneACCESS table, restricted to in-frame sequences. Some clones are absent from its copies; in checked studies, under half trace to an unresolved V gene, and the reason for the others is unknown. The D gene and trimming were derived from the DNA, and the V and J assignments and clone size from that table. The sample data list approximately 200,000 clones, and approximately 45% of these were observed just once. The biggest ten clones account for around 3% of the sample.

The chain uses TRBV29-1 and TRBJ1-1; the D gene identity is not certain. This clonotype originated in a human donor with alopecia areata. The material was CD4+ T cells sorted from blood, obtained at roughly week 36, from a patient treated with tofacitinib. The CDR3 amino acid sequence is: CSVEMGNTEAFF. Here is the DNA: TGCAGCGTTGAAATGGGGAACACTGAAGCTTTCTTT.